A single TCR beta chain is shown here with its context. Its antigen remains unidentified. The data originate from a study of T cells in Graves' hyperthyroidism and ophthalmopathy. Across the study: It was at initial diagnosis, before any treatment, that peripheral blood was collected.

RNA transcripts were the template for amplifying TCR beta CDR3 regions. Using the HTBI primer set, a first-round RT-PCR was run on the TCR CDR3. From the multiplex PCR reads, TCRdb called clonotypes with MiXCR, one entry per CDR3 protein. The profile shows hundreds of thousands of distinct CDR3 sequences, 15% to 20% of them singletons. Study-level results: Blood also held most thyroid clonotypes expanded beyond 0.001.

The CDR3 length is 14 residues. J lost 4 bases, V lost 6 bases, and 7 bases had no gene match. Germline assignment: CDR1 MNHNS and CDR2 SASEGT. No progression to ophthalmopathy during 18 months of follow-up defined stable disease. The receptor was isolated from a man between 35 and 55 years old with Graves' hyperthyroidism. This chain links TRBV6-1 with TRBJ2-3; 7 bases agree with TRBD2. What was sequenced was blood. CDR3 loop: CASSLSGVADTQYF. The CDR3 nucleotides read TGTGCCAGCAGCCTCAGCGGGGTTGCAGATACGCAGTATTTT.